This T cell receptor (beta chain) is from a study of T cells in narcolepsy (dated by TCRdb to 2016 to 2019). Concerning the study at large: Patients with narcolepsy type 1 or type 2 (NT1, NT2) and healthy control donors were enrolled in the study. The study used TCR Vbeta sequencing to track clonotypes in blood and CSF while looking for autoreactive T cells in narcolepsy patients that target self-antigens of hypocretin neurons (hypocretin, TRIB2).

Overall study results and their limits: Numbers of sequenced blood memory CD4+ clonotypes were comparable, with averages of some 38,000 in patients and 30,000 to 35,000 in controls. Autoreactive clonotypes were reported to be detected serially in the blood of the same patients and of different patients, but not in the blood of healthy controls. No sequences matching autoreactive T cell clones were present in some of the blood memory CD4+ repertoires from patients and controls. Plots that compared CSF and blood CD4+ T cell clonotypes from the same patient highlighted HCRT-specific and TRIB2-specific autoreactive clonotypes.

Preparation of the library involved the immunoSEQ multiplex PCR assay. The clones in this table, taken by TCRdb from immuneACCESS, are in-frame only. Not every clone is retained; where verified, under half of the shortfall comes from an unresolved V gene, and the cause of the rest is unknown. In this sample the table shows about 31,000 clones, over 75% of which occur a single time. The ten largest clones add up to 0.95% to 1.5% of the sample. Memory CD4+ T cells were sorted ex vivo from peripheral blood of narcolepsy patients and healthy controls for TCR Vbeta sequencing. Turning to this clone: It lacks a known antigen. No per-base quality is available; no much larger clone lies one base away.

The TCR was taken from a human donor with narcolepsy. The sample was CD45RA- memory CD4+ T cells from PBMCs. This sample's cell subset or site label indicates: memory T cells sorted ex vivo from peripheral blood.

The CDR3 protein sequence reads: CASSPGFANTEAFF. The sequence in DNA is TGTGCCAGCAGCCCAGGGTTCGCGAACACTGAAGCTTTCTTT. The chain uses TRBV11-2 and TRBJ1-1, with TRBD1 tentatively as D gene (5 bases match). From the cysteine through the phenylalanine, the CDR3 covers 14 amino acids. Just CDR3 DNA is preserved here, 42 bases in frame from base 1. CDR1 and CDR2 were assigned from the germline V gene as SGHAT and FQNNGV. The V and J ends are trimmed by 5 bases and 1 base, leaving 11 bases between them.